A single sample is the source of the 30 T cell receptor beta chains below, sequenced in a study of blood T cell repertoires in COVID-19. The data were produced by immunoSEQ multiplex PCR, yet TCRdb's version contains in-frame clones alone and is incomplete. This sample has approximately 250,000 clones, with about 80% found just once. Sequencing was done on a sample of PBMCs or T cells enriched from blood (not recorded which). These receptors were obtained from a man between 35 and 55 years old who had recovered from COVID-19.

This sequence joins TRBV5-8 and TRBJ2-3, with TRBD2 matching 8 bases. This CDR3 comprises 15 residues. Germline loops: CDR1 SGHTS, CDR2 YDEGEE. V lost 5 bases, J lost 5 bases, and 10 bases stayed unmatched. CDR3 coding DNA: TGTGCCAGCAGTCTTACTACAAGCGGGGGAGATACGCAGTATTTT. Its protein is CASSLTTSGGDTQYF.

V gene TRBV15 combines with J gene TRBJ1-3; D might be TRBD1 (5 bases). This CDR3 is built from 19 residues. Trimming stripped 0 bases from V and 7 bases from J, with 25 bases between. Germline CDR1 reads LNHNV; CDR2 reads YYDKDF (reference sequence). Here the CDR3 DNA reads TGTGCCACCAGCAGAGACCCTGTTGGTGGAGGGGCATTGGGGAACACCATATATTTT. This codes for CATSRDPVGGGALGNTIYF.

This clone was found once. The CDR3 loop is CASSLDSGYGYTF. The CDR3 DNA reads TGTGCCAGCAGTCTGGACAGCGGCTATGGCTACACCTTC. The rearrangement uses TRBV7-3 and TRBJ1-2, with D tentatively TRBD1 (6 bases). V gave up 6 bases and J gave up 4 bases, with 12 bases separating them. Germline V CDR1 and CDR2: SGHTA, FQGTGA. The CDR3 totals 13 residues.

V usage is TRBV18 and J usage is TRBJ1-2; possibly TRBD1 for D (6 bases). Germline CDR1 KGHSH, CDR2 LQKENI. The CDR3 sequence is 13 residues long. The V end lost 3 bases, the J end lost 8 bases, and 13 bases lay between the germline ends. CDR3 in amino acids: CASSPDPGEGYTF. The CDR3 DNA sequence: TGTGCCAGCTCACCGGATCCAGGGGAAGGCTACACCTTC.

The J gene is TRBJ1-5, the V gene TRBV28; tentatively, D is TRBD1 (5 bases). Trimming cost V 2 bases and J 0 bases, with 11 bases left between them. Germline-derived CDR1 and CDR2 are MDHEN and SYDVKM. The CDR3 loop spans 16 amino acids. The CDR3 region is CASSLSRGYSNQPQHF. DNA of the CDR3: TGTGCCAGCAGTTTAAGTCGGGGGTATAGCAATCAGCCCCAGCATTTT.

The chain carries TRBV19 and TRBJ2-7, with TRBD1 identical over 7 bases. The CDR3 has 14 residues. Trimming took 2 bases from V and 2 from J; bases not matched to a gene: 3. Germline V gene lookup returns CDR1 LNHDA and CDR2 SQIVND (reference sequence). DNA of the CDR3: TGTGCCAGTAGTATAAGACAGGGCGCCTACGAGCAGTACTTC. This encodes CASSIRQGAYEQYF.

CDR3 in amino acids: CASTENQGAGAEAFF. CDR3 nucleotide sequence: TGCGCCAGCACAGAAAATCAGGGGGCAGGAGCTGAAGCTTTCTTT. The chain is built from TRBV10-1 and TRBJ1-1; 8 bases map to TRBD1. CDR3 size: 15 residues. With 7 bases clipped from V and 6 bases from J, the junction kept 13 bases outside the gene matches. The V gene's germline CDR1 is WNHNN and CDR2 SYGVQD (reference sequence).

About this clone: The junction departs from the called germline gene at one end, perhaps through a read error. V usage is TRBV16 and J usage is TRBJ1-6, with D perhaps TRBD1 (6 bases). CDR1 is KGHSY, CDR2 FQNENV, per germline. The CDR3 has 13 amino acids. DNA for the CDR3: TGTGCCAGCAGCCAATCCCAATCCGGACAGTTTGACTTT. This codes for CASSQSQSGQFDF.

The chain uses TRBV30 and TRBJ2-2; D is possibly TRBD1 (6 bases). Germline CDR1 is GTSNPN and CDR2 is SVGIG (reference sequence). V was shortened by 0 bases and J by 4 bases, with 9 bases between the two germline ends. This CDR3 has 14 amino acids. CDR3 loop: CAWSVGGFTGELFF. DNA of the CDR3: TGTGCCTGGAGTGTAGGGGGTTTCACCGGGGAGCTGTTTTTT.

The chain recombines TRBV5-1 with TRBJ2-3, with TRBD2 matching 7 bases. Per germline, CDR1 SGHRS and CDR2 YFSETQ. J lost 7 bases, V lost 1 base, and 9 bases had no gene match. The CDR3 is 15 amino acids. The DNA for the CDR3 is TGCGCCAGCAGCTTGAGGGGAGGGAGGGTTTATACGCAGTATTTT. Translating it yields CASSLRGGRVYTQYF.

Here the CDR3 reads CASSSPGRGGRGPGTGANVLTF. CDR3 nucleotide sequence: TGTGCCAGCAGTTCCCCCGGTCGGGGCGGGAGGGGTCCCGGGACTGGGGCCAACGTCCTGACTTTC. This sequence joins TRBV28 and TRBJ2-6, with 9 bases fitting TRBD2. This CDR3 comprises 22 residues. V lost 4 bases to trimming and J lost 2 bases; unmatched junction nucleotides: 21. Germline assignment: CDR1 MDHEN and CDR2 SYDVKM.

This sequence joins TRBV7-2 and TRBJ1-3; a possible D gene is TRBD1 (5 bases). The CDR3 has 13 amino acids. Germline CDR1 reads SGHTA; CDR2 reads FQGNSA. Trimming cost V 8 bases and J 6 bases, with 14 bases left between them. The CDR3, as DNA: TGTGCCAGCGGGACTCCAGGGAAAAACACCATATATTTT. Its translation is CASGTPGKNTIYF.

This clone has a single count. This chain links TRBV5-5 with TRBJ1-4; TRBD1 is a possible D gene (6 bases). Germline V gene data show CDR1 as SGHKS and CDR2 as YYEKEE (reference sequence). Trimming stripped 2 bases from V and 0 bases from J, with 14 bases between. The CDR3 runs 17 residues. CDR3 sequence: CASSLDRFSATNEKLFF. CDR3 coding DNA: TGTGCCAGCAGCTTAGACAGGTTCTCTGCAACTAATGAAAAACTGTTTTTT.

This clone was observed a single time. The V gene is TRBV27, the J gene TRBJ1-1; the match to TRBD1 covers 9 bases. Per germline, CDR1 MNHEY and CDR2 SMNVEV (reference sequence). V lost 3 bases and J lost 0; bases outside the gene matches: 8. There are 17 residues in the CDR3. This CDR3 is CASSFQAGTGLNTEAFF. The CDR3 DNA reads as TGTGCCAGCAGTTTCCAGGCCGGGACAGGGCTGAACACTGAAGCTTTCTTT.

The chain recombines TRBV6-2 or TRBV6-3 with TRBJ2-1; 12 nucleotides align to TRBD2. CDR1 is MNHEY and CDR2 is SVGEGT in the germline V gene. Germline trimming cut 4 bases from V and 2 bases from J; bases unmatched to any gene: 9. The CDR3 extends over 18 amino acids. The CDR3: CASSSLTTSGRTYNEQFF. DNA for the CDR3: TGTGCCAGCAGTTCCCTTACTACTAGCGGGAGGACCTACAATGAGCAGTTCTTC.

This clone was detected only a few times. The chain uses TRBV7-9 and TRBJ1-1; TRBD1 matches at 11 bases. J was trimmed by 4 bases and V by 5 bases; bases with no gene match: 6. The CDR3 is 15 amino acids. CDR1 is SEHNR and CDR2 is FQNEAQ in the germline V gene (reference sequence). CDR3 in DNA: TGTGCCAGCAGCACCGGGACAGGGGGGGTCACTGAAGCTTTCTTT. Translated, it gives CASSTGTGGVTEAFF.

J is TRBJ1-1 and V is TRBV14, with D unresolved. The CDR3 sequence is 13 residues long. V was trimmed by 1 base and J by 3 bases, leaving 6 bases between them. CDR1 SGHDN and CDR2 FVKESK come from the germline V gene. The CDR3 bases are TGTGCCAGCAGCCAAGGTCGTTACACTGAAGCTTTCTTT. Protein sequence: CASSQGRYTEAFF. Based on the CDR3 plus reference TRBV14 and TRBJ1-1, the full variable domain is EAGVTQFPSHSVIEKGQTVTLRCDPISGHDNLYWYRRVMGKEIKFLLHFVKESKQDESGMPNNRFLAERTGGTYSTLKVQPAELEDSGVYFCASSQGRYTEAFFGQGTRLTVV.

The V and J genes are TRBV5-1 and TRBJ2-3; 9 bases line up with TRBD1. CDR3 size: 15 residues. In germline, CDR1 is SGHRS, CDR2 YFSETQ. V dropped 1 base and J dropped 5; count of bases not matched to a gene: 5. The CDR3 loop reads CASSLRDRVGDTQYF. The CDR3 nucleotides read TGCGCCAGCAGCTTGCGGGACAGGGTAGGAGATACGCAGTATTTT.

Here the CDR3 DNA reads TGCGCCAGCAGTCAACTAGCGGGAGGCGGGAATGAGCAGTTCTTC. Protein sequence: CASSQLAGGGNEQFF. V is TRBV10-1 and J is TRBJ2-1, with 12 bases fitting TRBD2. The V gene end was trimmed by 5 bases and the J gene end by 7 bases; junction bases not matched to a gene: 6. The V gene's germline CDR1 is WNHNN and CDR2 SYGVQD (reference sequence). The length of the CDR3 is 15 residues.

The chain uses TRBV15 and TRBJ2-5; TRBD2 might be the D (6 bases). The CDR3 loop spans 15 amino acids. Germline assignment: CDR1 LNHNV and CDR2 YYDKDF (reference sequence). V lost 0 bases and J 5 bases, leaving 13 bases between the germline ends. CDR3 bases: TGTGCCACCAGCAGAGATTCGGGCGGGAAGGAGACCCAGTACTTC. Protein product: CATSRDSGGKETQYF.

V is TRBV10-3 and J is TRBJ2-7; maybe TRBD2 (6 bases). V lost 4 bases and J 2 bases, leaving 12 bases between the germline ends. Germline CDR1 reads ENHRY; CDR2 reads SYGVKD. This CDR3 is 14 amino acids long. The CDR3 DNA is TGTGCCATCAGTGCATCTAGCGTTACCTACGAGCAGTACTTC. Protein product: CAISASSVTYEQYF.

The V gene is TRBV5-4, the J gene TRBJ1-2, with TRBD1 matching over 7 bases. Trimming cost V 5 bases and J 8 bases; bases outside gene matches: 9. This CDR3 comprises 13 residues. Germline-derived CDR1 and CDR2 are SGHNT and YYREEE (reference sequence). The CDR3 here is CASRTDRAGGYTF. The CDR3, as DNA: TGTGCCAGCAGGACCGACAGGGCAGGAGGCTACACCTTC.

The V gene is TRBV5-4, the J gene TRBJ2-1, with 8 bases lining up with TRBD2. J gave up 4 bases and V 0 bases, and 6 bases lay outside the gene matches. Germline V lookup: CDR1 SGHNT, CDR2 YYREEE (reference sequence). This CDR3 spans 16 amino acids. The chain's CDR3 is CASSLAKLAGYNEQFF. CDR3 nucleotide sequence: TGTGCCAGCAGCTTGGCCAAGCTAGCGGGTTACAATGAGCAGTTCTTC.

This chain links TRBV10-3 with TRBJ1-6; D not resolved. This CDR3 contains 13 residues. V was cut by 11 bases and J by 7 bases, with 15 bases left in between. Per the germline V gene, CDR1 is ENHRY and CDR2 is SYGVKD. CDR3 loop: CALRTGLNSPLHF. The CDR3, as DNA: TGTGCCCTGAGGACTGGATTGAATTCACCCCTCCACTTT.

Comment on this clone: This same CDR3 is encoded by further DNA sequences in the sample. The chain combines TRBV5-8 with TRBJ1-3; TRBD1 matches 7 bases. Looked up from germline, CDR1 is SGHTS and CDR2 is YDEGEE. Trimming cost V 3 bases and J 4 bases; bases outside gene matches: 4. The CDR3 sequence is 14 residues long. CDR3 bases: TGTGCCAGCAGCTCGGGGACAGCCGGAAACACCATATATTTT. Its protein is CASSSGTAGNTIYF.

This clone was seen a few times. The V call is TRBV28, the J call TRBJ1-6, with D possibly matching TRBD1 (5 bases). CDR1 MDHEN and CDR2 SYDVKM come from the germline V gene. The CDR3 covers 15 residues. Trimming shortened V by 3 bases and J by 14 bases, and 20 bases separated the two germline ends. The CDR3 is CASSLNRPSSLTLHF. The CDR3 DNA reads TGTGCCAGCAGTTTGAACAGGCCGTCGTCGTTGACCCTCCACTTT.

This clone has a single count. V gene TRBV28 combines with J gene TRBJ1-2; 8 bases line up with TRBD1. The CDR3 contains 14 residues. Unmatched junction bases numbered 8, after V lost 5 bases and J lost 6 bases. Germline V gene sequence: CDR1 MDHEN, CDR2 SYDVKM. CDR3 nucleotide sequence: TGTGCCAGCAGTCCCAGGGGGCCCACCGATGGCTACACCTTC. This translates into CASSPRGPTDGYTF.

The chain carries TRBV4-1 and TRBJ1-2; perhaps TRBD1 as D (6 bases). Germline V gene data show CDR1 as MGHRA and CDR2 as YSYEKL. Between the trimmed V and J ends, which lost 1 base and 0 bases, there was a span of 15 bases. The CDR3 length is 17 residues. Here the CDR3 DNA reads TGCGCCAGCAGCCAAGTGCCGGGACATTCTCCTAACTATGGCTACACCTTC. Translation gives CASSQVPGHSPNYGYTF.

The chain uses TRBV28 and TRBJ1-2; tentative D call: TRBD1 (6 bases). Germline CDR1 MDHEN, CDR2 SYDVKM. The CDR3 runs to 13 residues. V lost 4 bases to trimming and J lost 5 bases, with 11 bases between them. CDR3 sequence (DNA): TGTGCCAGCAGTTCCCGACAGGTTTATGGCTACACCTTC. Translation gives CASSSRQVYGYTF.

This clone was detected only once. This chain joins TRBV6-5 and TRBJ1-6, with a possible D match to TRBD1 (6 bases). Germline V lookup: CDR1 MNHEY, CDR2 SVGAGI. V was clipped by 7 bases and J by 7 bases, with 11 bases between them. The CDR3 sequence is 13 residues long. CDR3 residues: CASMNRDNSPLHF. CDR3 nucleotide sequence: TGTGCCAGCATGAACAGGGACAATTCACCCCTCCACTTT.